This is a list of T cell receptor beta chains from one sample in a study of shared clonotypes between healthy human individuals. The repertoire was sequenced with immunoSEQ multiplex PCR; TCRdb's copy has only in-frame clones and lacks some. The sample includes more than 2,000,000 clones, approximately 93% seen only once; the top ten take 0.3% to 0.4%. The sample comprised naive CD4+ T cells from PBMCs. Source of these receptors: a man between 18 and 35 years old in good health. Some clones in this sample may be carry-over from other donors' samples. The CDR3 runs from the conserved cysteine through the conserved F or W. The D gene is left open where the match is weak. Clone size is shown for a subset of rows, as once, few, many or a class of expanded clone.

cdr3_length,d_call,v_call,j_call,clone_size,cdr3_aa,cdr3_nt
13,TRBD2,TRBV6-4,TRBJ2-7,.,CANFSGRAGEQYF,TGTGCCAACTTTAGCGGGAGGGCCGGGGAGCAGTACTTC
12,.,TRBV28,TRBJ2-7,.,CASSRGPTKQYF,TGTGCCAGCAGTCGGGGGCCTACGAAGCAGTACTTC
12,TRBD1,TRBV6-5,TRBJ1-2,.,CASWTGLYGYTF,TGTGCCAGCTGGACAGGGCTCTATGGCTACACCTTC
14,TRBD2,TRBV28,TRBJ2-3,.,CASSRTSGSNTQYF,TGTGCCAGCAGTCGGACTAGCGGGAGCAATACGCAGTATTTT
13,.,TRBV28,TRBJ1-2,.,CATSSAGFYGYTF,TGTGCCACCTCTTCAGCCGGGTTCTATGGCTACACCTTC
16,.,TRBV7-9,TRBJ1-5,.,CASSLGTRYSNQPQHF,TGTGCCAGCAGCTTAGGAACGCGATATAGCAATCAGCCCCAGCATTTT
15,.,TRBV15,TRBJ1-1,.,CATSPRQRGESEAFF,TGTGCCACCAGCCCGCGACAGCGGGGTGAGAGTGAAGCTTTCTTT
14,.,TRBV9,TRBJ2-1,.,CASSVAPTHNEQFF,TGTGCCAGCAGCGTAGCCCCTACCCACAATGAGCAGTTCTTC
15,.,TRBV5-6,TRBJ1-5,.,CASSLGGRTNQPQHF,TGTGCCAGCAGCTTGGGAGGCCGGACTAATCAGCCCCAGCATTTT
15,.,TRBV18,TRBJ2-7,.,CASSPRRQGIDEQYF,TGTGCCAGCTCACCCAGGAGGCAGGGGATTGACGAGCAGTACTTC
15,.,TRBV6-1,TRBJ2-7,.,CASSEEGNRPLEQYF,TGTGCCAGCAGTGAAGAGGGAAACAGGCCCTTAGAGCAGTACTTC
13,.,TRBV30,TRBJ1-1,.,CAWRVRRNTEAFF,TGTGCCTGGAGAGTTCGCCGGAACACTGAAGCTTTCTTT
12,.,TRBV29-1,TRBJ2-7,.,CSVATGYTEQYF,TGCAGCGTGGCTACCGGGTACACCGAGCAGTACTTC
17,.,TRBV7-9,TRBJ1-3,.,CASSLSPFGRRGNTIYF,TGTGCCAGCAGCTTATCCCCCTTTGGGCGAAGGGGAAACACCATATATTTT
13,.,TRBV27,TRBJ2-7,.,CASSFKGGNEQYF,TGTGCCAGCAGTTTCAAAGGTGGGAACGAGCAGTACTTC
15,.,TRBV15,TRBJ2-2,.,CATSILYGGTGELFF,TGTGCCACCAGCATCCTCTACGGGGGCACCGGGGAGCTGTTTTTT
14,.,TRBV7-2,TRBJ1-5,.,CASSLEGFHQPQHF,TGTGCCAGCAGCTTAGAGGGTTTCCATCAGCCCCAGCATTTT
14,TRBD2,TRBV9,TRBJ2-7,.,CASSVAAGAPEQYF,TGTGCCAGCAGCGTCGCAGCGGGAGCCCCCGAGCAGTACTTC
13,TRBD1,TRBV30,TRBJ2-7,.,CAWTGGPNHEQYF,TGTGCCTGGACAGGGGGCCCTAATCACGAGCAGTACTTC
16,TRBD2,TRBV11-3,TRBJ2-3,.,CASSYLVGGGPDTQYF,TGTGCCAGCAGTTACTTAGTCGGCGGGGGGCCAGATACGCAGTATTTT
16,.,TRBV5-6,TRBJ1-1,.,CASSPTSAQGHTEAFF,TGTGCCAGCAGCCCTACTTCCGCCCAGGGGCACACTGAAGCTTTCTTT
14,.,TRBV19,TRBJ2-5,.,CASSIGGGQETQYF,TGTGCCAGTAGTATCGGCGGCGGTCAAGAGACCCAGTACTTC
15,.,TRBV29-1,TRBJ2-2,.,CSVEDLGAVTGELFF,TGCAGCGTTGAAGATCTCGGGGCCGTCACCGGGGAGCTGTTTTTT
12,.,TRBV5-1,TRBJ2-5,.,CASSLDPETQYF,TGCGCCAGCAGCTTGGACCCGGAGACCCAGTACTTC
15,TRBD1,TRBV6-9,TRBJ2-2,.,CASSPSGTGAGELFF,TGTGCCAGCAGTCCCTCCGGGACAGGGGCCGGGGAGCTGTTTTTT
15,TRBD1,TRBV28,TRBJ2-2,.,CASSRDRPNTGELFF,TGTGCCAGCAGCCGGGACAGACCGAACACCGGGGAGCTGTTTTTT
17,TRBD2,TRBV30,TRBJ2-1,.,CAWKGTSGRGSYNEQFF,TGTGCCTGGAAGGGGACTAGCGGGAGGGGTTCCTACAATGAGCAGTTCTTC
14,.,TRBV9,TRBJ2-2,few,CASSVGKFVGELFF,TGTGCCAGCAGCGTAGGCAAATTCGTCGGGGAGCTGTTTTTT
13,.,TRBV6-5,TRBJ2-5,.,CASSWAGSETQYF,TGTGCCAGCAGTTGGGCCGGCTCAGAGACCCAGTACTTC
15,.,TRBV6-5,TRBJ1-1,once,CASSNIDFMNTEAFF,TGTGCCAGCAGTAACATCGATTTCATGAACACTGAAGCTTTCTTT
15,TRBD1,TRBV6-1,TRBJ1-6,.,CASSDQGQGWSPLHF,TGTGCCAGCAGTGATCAGGGACAGGGGTGGTCACCCCTCCACTTT
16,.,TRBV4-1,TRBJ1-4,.,CASSQLVSATNEKLFF,TGCGCCAGCAGCCAATTAGTCAGCGCAACTAATGAAAAACTGTTTTTT
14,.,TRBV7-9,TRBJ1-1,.,CASSLWGDNTEAFF,TGTGCCAGCAGCTTATGGGGGGACAACACTGAAGCTTTCTTT
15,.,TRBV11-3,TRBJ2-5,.,CASSFSGTPQETQYF,TGTGCCAGCAGCTTTTCGGGGACTCCCCAAGAGACCCAGTACTTC
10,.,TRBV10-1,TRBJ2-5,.,CAAQRETQYF,TGCGCCGCACAAAGGGAGACCCAGTACTTC
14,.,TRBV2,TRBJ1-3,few,CASRLTVPGNTIYF,TGTGCCAGCAGGCTGACAGTACCTGGAAACACCATATATTTT
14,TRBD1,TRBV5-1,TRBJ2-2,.,CASSLQGRNGELFF,TGCGCCAGCAGCTTACAGGGGCGTAACGGGGAGCTGTTTTTT
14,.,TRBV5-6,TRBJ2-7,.,CASSLDSGNYEQYF,TGTGCCAGCAGCTTGGATTCAGGGAATTACGAGCAGTACTTC
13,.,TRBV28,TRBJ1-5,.,CASSTGDNQPQHF,TGTGCCAGCAGTACCGGGGACAATCAGCCCCAGCATTTT
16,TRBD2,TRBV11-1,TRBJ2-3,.,CASSLELAGVTDTQYF,TGTGCCAGCAGCTTAGAACTAGCGGGAGTCACAGATACGCAGTATTTT
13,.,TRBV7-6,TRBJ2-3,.,CASSTGATDTQYF,TGTGCCAGCAGCACTGGAGCCACAGATACGCAGTATTTT
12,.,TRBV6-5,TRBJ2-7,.,CASSPTVGEQYF,TGTGCCAGCAGTCCGACGGTGGGGGAGCAGTACTTC
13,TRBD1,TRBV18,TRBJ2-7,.,CASSPQGAWEQYF,TGTGCCAGCTCGCCACAGGGGGCGTGGGAGCAGTACTTC
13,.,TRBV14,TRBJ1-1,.,CASSQGLGRGAFF,TGTGCCAGCAGCCAAGGCCTCGGTCGGGGGGCTTTCTTT
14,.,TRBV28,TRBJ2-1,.,CASSLLGGQGEQFF,TGTGCCAGCAGTCTCCTAGGAGGGCAGGGTGAGCAGTTCTTC
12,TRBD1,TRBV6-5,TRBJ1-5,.,CASSHRGKPQHF,TGTGCCAGCAGTCACAGGGGGAAGCCCCAGCATTTT
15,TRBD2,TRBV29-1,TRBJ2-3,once,CSVDPSGGSTDTQYF,TGCAGCGTTGACCCTAGCGGGGGTAGCACAGATACGCAGTATTTT
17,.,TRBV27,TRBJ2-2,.,CASSFGLEGLSTGELFF,TGTGCCAGCAGTTTTGGGCTGGAGGGGTTGTCGACCGGGGAGCTGTTTTTT
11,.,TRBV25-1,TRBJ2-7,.,CATRDRYEQYF,TGTGCCACCCGCGACAGGTACGAGCAGTACTTC
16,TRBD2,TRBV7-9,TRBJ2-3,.,CASSGEERELTDTQYF,TGTGCCAGCAGCGGAGAGGAGCGGGAGCTCACAGATACGCAGTATTTT